This T cell receptor beta chain was identified in a study of T-cell memory formation after mild COVID-19. CDR1 MNHEY and CDR2 SMNVEV come from the germline V gene (reference sequence). Trimming shortened V by 5 bases and J by 8 bases, and 12 bases separated the two germline ends. The CDR3 runs to 13 residues. To note about this clonotype: The antigen is not known.

Employing constant-segment primers, 5'RACE generated TCR alpha and TCR beta cDNA libraries bearing sample barcodes and UMIs. MiXCR was run by TCRdb on the 5' RACE reads, yielding one entry per CDR3 protein. Among some 290,000 distinct CDR3 sequences, 16% were seen once, and the ten largest hold 22%. Study-level findings and limits: Second-wave clones that peaked on day 37 lacked confirmed SARS-CoV-2 specificity. Shrinking CD4+ clones resided mostly in CM and EM, and CD8+ ones in EMRA.

The chain couples TRBV27 to TRBJ1-4; D gene uncertain. The source is a man aged 18 to 29 who had mild COVID-19 (a few samples of this study predate the infection). Cell type and time point are not known. The sample comprised PBMCs or a T cell subset sorted from them (not recorded which). CDR3 residues: CASSRRHLEKLFF. The CDR3 DNA reads TGTGCCAGCAGTAGACGGCACCTCGAAAAACTGTTTTTT.